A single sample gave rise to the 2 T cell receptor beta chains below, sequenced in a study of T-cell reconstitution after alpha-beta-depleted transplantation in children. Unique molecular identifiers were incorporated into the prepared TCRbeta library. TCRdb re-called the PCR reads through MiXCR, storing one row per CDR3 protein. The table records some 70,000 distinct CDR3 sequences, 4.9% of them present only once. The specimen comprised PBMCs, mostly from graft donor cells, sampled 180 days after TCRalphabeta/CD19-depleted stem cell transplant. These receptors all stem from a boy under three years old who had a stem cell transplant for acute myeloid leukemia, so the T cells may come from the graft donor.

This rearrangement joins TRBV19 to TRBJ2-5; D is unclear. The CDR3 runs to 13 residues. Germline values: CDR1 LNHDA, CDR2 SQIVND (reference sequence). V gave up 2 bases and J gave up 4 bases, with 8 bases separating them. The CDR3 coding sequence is TGTGCCAGTAGTATAAATCCCGGAGAGACCCAGTACTTC. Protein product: CASSINPGETQYF.

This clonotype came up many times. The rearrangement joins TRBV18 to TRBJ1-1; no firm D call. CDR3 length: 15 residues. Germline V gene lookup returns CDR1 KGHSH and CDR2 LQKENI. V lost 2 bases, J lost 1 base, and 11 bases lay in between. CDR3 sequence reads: CASSPEGTSNTEAFF. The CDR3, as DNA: TGTGCCAGCTCACCAGAGGGCACTTCGAACACTGAAGCTTTCTTT.